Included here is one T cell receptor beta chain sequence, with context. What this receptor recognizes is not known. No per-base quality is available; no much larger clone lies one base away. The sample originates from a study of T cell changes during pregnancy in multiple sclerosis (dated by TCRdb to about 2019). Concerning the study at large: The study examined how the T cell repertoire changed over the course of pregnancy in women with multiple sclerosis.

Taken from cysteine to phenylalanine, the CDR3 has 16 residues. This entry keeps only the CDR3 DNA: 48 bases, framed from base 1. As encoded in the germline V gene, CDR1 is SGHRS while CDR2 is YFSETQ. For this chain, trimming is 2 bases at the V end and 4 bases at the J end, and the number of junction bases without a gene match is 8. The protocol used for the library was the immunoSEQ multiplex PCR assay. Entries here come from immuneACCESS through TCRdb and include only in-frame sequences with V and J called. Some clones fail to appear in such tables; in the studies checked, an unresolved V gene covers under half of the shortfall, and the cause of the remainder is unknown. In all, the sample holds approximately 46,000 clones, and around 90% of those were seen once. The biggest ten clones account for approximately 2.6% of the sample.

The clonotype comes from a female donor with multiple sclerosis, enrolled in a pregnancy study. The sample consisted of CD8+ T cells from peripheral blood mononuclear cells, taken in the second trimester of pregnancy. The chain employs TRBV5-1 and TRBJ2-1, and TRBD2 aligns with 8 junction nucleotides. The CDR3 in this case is CASSFLAGGEYNEQFF. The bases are TGCGCCAGCAGCTTCCTTGCCGGGGGGGAGTACAATGAGCAGTTCTTC.